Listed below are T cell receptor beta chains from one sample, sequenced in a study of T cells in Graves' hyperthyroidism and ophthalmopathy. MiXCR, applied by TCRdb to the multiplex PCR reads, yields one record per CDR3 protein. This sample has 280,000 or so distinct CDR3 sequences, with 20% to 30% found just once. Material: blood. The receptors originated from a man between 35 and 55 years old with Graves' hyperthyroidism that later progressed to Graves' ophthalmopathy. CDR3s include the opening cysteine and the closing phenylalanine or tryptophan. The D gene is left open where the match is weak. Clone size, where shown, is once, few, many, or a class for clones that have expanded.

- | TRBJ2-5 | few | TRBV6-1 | CASMGQLGGETQYF | TGTGCCAGCATGGGACAGCTGGGAGGAGAGACCCAGTACTTC
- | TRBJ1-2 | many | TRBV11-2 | CASSSSYSGGYTF | TGTGCCAGCAGCTCCTCCTACTCAGGTGGCTACACCTTC
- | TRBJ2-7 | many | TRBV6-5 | CASSYAGSEQYF | TGTGCCAGCAGTTACGCCGGGTCCGAGCAGTACTTC
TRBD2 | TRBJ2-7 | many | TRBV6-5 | CASSWRTSGRAEEQYF | TGTGCCAGCAGTTGGAGGACTAGCGGGAGGGCCGAAGAGCAGTACTTC
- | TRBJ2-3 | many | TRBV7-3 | CASSYNNRLDTQYF | TGTGCCAGCAGCTACAACAACCGCTTGGATACGCAGTATTTT
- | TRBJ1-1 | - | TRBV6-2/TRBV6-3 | CATSLVRGSTLNTEAFF | TGTGCCACCTCGTTAGTTAGGGGAAGTACCTTGAACACTGAAGCTTTCTTT
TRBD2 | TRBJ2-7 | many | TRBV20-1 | CSASTSGRPRYEQYF | TGCAGTGCTAGCACTAGCGGGAGGCCTCGGTACGAGCAGTACTTC
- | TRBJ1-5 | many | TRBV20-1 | CSARTPGVGPQHF | TGCAGTGCTAGAACTCCGGGAGTGGGGCCCCAGCATTTT
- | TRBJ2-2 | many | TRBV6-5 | CASSYSSYAGELFF | TGTGCCAGCAGTTACAGTAGTTACGCCGGGGAGCTGTTTTTT
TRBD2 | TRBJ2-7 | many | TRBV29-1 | CSVRGLAGTYEQYF | TGCAGCGTCAGGGGACTAGCGGGTACCTACGAGCAGTACTTC
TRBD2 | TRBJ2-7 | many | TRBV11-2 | CASSSVGTSSYEQYF | TGTGCCAGCAGCTCTGTTGGGACTAGCTCCTACGAGCAGTACTTC
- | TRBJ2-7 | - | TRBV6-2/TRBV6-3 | CATAFGGEQYF | TGTGCCACTGCCTTCGGAGGCGAGCAGTACTTC
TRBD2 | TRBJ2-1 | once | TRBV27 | CASSLSSGRGYNEQFF | TGTGCCAGCAGTTTATCCAGCGGGAGGGGGTACAATGAGCAGTTCTTC
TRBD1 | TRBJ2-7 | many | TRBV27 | CASSQGTGKLDEQYF | TGTGCCAGCAGTCAAGGGACAGGGAAATTGGACGAGCAGTACTTC
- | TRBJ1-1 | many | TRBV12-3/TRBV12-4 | CASSLRMNTEAFF | TGTGCCAGCAGTCTACGGATGAACACTGAAGCTTTCTTT
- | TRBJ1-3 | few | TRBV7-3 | CASSLPGRSDTIYF | TGTGCCAGCAGCCTCCCGGGGAGGTCGGACACCATATATTTT
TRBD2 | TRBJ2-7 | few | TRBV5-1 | CASSFSLAGVSLGEQYF | TGCGCCAGCAGCTTCAGCCTAGCGGGAGTCTCCCTGGGCGAGCAGTACTTC
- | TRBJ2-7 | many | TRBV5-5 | CASSLSFDADLGLEQYF | TGTGCCAGCAGCTTGAGTTTCGACGCCGATTTGGGGCTCGAGCAGTACTTC
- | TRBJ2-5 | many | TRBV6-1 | CASSSAGLETQYF | TGTGCCAGCAGTAGCGCAGGGTTAGAGACCCAGTACTTC
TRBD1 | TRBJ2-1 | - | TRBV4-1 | CASSQGQGNEQFF | TGCGCCAGCAGCCAGGGACAGGGCAATGAGCAGTTCTTC
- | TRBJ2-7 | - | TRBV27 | CASSLNGNSYEQYF | TGTGCCAGCAGTTTAAACGGGAACTCCTACGAGCAGTACTTC
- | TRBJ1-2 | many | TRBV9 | CASSVEGYGYGYTF | TGTGCCAGCAGCGTAGAAGGGTATGGGTATGGCTACACCTTC
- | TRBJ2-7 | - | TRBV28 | CASSFAGAGTVYEQYF | TGTGCCAGCAGTTTCGCCGGTGCAGGGACGGTCTACGAGCAGTACTTC
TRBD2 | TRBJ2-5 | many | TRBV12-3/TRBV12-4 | CASSPRRPSGTETQYF | TGTGCCAGCAGTCCAAGAAGGCCTAGCGGGACGGAGACCCAGTACTTC
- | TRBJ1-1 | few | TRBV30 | CAWSHWGQAMNTEAFF | TGTGCCTGGAGCCATTGGGGTCAGGCTATGAACACTGAAGCTTTCTTT
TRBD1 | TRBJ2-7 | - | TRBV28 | CASSLEDRSSYEQYF | TGTGCCAGCAGTTTAGAGGACAGGAGCTCCTACGAGCAGTACTTC
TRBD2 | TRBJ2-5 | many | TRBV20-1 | CSAPDLAGGGETQYF | TGCAGTGCCCCCGATCTAGCGGGAGGGGGGGAGACCCAGTACTTC
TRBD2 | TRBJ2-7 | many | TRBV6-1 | CASSGAGRGSEQYF | TGTGCCAGCAGTGGAGCGGGACGGGGCTCCGAGCAGTACTTC
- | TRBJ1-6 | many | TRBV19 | CASTMGNFSPLHF | TGTGCCAGTACGATGGGGAATTTTTCACCCCTCCACTTT
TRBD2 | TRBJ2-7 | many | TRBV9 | CASSPREDHYEQYF | TGTGCCAGCAGCCCGCGGGAGGATCACTACGAGCAGTACTTC
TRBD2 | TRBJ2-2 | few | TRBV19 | CASSILAGRNTGELFF | TGTGCCAGTAGTATTTTAGCGGGAAGGAACACCGGGGAGCTGTTTTTT
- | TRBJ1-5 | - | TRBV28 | CASTLGRSSGNQPQHF | TGTGCCAGCACCTTGGGACGTTCCAGTGGCAATCAGCCCCAGCATTTT
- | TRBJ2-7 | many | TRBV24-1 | CATSDETHSEQYF | TGTGCCACCAGTGATGAGACCCACTCCGAGCAGTACTTC
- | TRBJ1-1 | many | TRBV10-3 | CAISGQSSRNTEAFF | TGTGCCATCAGTGGACAGTCCTCACGGAACACTGAAGCTTTCTTT
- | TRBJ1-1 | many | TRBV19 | CASSMSRDTEAFF | TGTGCCAGTAGTATGTCCCGGGACACTGAAGCTTTCTTT
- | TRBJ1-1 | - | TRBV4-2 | CASSQGSRQTNTEAFF | TGTGCCAGCAGCCAAGGTTCCCGGCAAACGAACACTGAAGCTTTCTTT
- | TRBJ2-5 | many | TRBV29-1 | CSVAHGQETQYF | TGCAGCGTTGCTCATGGGCAAGAGACCCAGTACTTC
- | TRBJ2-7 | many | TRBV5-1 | CASSLEGLSYEQYF | TGCGCCAGCAGCTTGGAAGGACTATCCTACGAGCAGTACTTC
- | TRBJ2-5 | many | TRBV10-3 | CAISESGRAMETQYF | TGTGCCATCAGTGAGTCAGGGAGAGCTATGGAGACCCAGTACTTC
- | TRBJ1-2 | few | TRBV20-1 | CSARGSYGYTF | TGCAGTGCTAGGGGTAGCTATGGCTACACCTTC
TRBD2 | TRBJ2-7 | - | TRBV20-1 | CSASSTGTSSYEQYF | TGCAGTGCTAGTTCTACCGGGACTAGCTCCTACGAGCAGTACTTC
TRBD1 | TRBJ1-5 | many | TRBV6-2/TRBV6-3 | CASSDGTGAQPQHF | TGTGCCAGCAGCGATGGGACAGGGGCTCAGCCCCAGCATTTT
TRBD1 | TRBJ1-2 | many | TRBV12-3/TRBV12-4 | CASRGQGLLYGYTF | TGTGCCAGCAGAGGACAGGGTCTTTTATATGGCTACACCTTC
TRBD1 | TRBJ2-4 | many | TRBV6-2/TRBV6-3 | CASRNDRGREYF | TGTGCCAGCAGAAACGACAGGGGGCGTGAGTACTTC
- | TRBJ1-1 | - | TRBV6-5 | CASSYSSFLVEAFF | TGTGCCAGCAGTTACTCGAGTTTTTTGGTGGAAGCTTTCTTT
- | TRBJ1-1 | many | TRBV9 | CASSVVRENTEAFF | TGTGCCAGCAGCGTAGTCCGGGAAAACACTGAAGCTTTCTTT
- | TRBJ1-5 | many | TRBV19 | CASSDNYQPQHF | TGTGCCAGTAGTGACAATTATCAGCCCCAGCATTTT